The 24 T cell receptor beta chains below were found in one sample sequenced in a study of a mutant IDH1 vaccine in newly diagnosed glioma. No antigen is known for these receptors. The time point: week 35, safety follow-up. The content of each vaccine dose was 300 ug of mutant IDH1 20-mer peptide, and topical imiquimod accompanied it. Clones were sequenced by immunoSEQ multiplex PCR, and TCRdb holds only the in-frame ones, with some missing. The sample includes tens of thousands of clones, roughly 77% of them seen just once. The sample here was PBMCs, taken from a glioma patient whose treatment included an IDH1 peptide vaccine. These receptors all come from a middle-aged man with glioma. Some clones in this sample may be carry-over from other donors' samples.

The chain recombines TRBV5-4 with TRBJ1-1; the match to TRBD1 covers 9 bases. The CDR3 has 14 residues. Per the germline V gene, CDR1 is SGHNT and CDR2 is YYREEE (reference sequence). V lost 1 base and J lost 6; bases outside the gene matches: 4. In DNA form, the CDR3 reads TGTGCCAGCAGCTTGACAGGGGGCATCGCTGAAGCTTTCTTT. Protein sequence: CASSLTGGIAEAFF.

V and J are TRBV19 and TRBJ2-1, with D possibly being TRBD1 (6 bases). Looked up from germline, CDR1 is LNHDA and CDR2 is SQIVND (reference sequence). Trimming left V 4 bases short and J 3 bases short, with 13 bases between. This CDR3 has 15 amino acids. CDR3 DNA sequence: TGTGCCAGTAGTAGTACCGGGACACACTACAATGAGCAGTTCTTC. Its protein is CASSSTGTHYNEQFF. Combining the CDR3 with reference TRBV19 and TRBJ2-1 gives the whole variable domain DGGITQSPKYLFRKEGQNVTLSCEQNLNHDAMYWYRQDPGQGLRLIYYSQIVNDFQKGDIAEGYSVSREKKESFPLTVTSAQKNPTAFYLCASSSTGTHYNEQFFGPGTRLTVL.

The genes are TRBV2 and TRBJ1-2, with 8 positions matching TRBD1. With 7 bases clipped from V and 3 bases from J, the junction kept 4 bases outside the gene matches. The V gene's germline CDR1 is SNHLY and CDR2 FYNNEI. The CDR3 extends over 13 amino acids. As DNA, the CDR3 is TGTGCCAGCAATTTACAGGGGGACTATGGCTACACCTTC. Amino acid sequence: CASNLQGDYGYTF.

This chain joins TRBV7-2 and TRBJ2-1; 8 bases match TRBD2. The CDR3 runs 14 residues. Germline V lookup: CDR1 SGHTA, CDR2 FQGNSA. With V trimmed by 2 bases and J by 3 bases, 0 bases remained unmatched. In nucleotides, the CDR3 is TGTGCCAGCAGCTTACGGGGGGGCTACAATGAGCAGTTCTTC. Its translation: CASSLRGGYNEQFF.

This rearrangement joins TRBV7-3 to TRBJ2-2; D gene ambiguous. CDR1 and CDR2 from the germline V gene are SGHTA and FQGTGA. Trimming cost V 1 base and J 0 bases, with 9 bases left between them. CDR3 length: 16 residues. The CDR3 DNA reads TGTGCCAGCAGCTTAAGGGCCGGACCGAACACCGGGGAGCTGTTTTTT. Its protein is CASSLRAGPNTGELFF. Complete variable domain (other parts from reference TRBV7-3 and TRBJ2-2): GAGVSQTPSNKVTEKGKYVELRCDPISGHTALYWYRQSLGQGPEFLIYFQGTGAADDSGLPNDRFFAVRPEGSVSTLKIQRTERGDSAVYLCASSLRAGPNTGELFFGEGSRLTVL.

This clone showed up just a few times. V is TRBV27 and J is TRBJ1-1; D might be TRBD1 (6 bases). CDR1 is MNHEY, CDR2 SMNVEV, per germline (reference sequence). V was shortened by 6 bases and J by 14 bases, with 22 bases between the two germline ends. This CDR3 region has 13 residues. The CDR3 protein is CASSLELGQGMFF. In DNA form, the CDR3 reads TGTGCCAGCAGCCTAGAGCTCGGTCAGGGGATGTTCTTT.

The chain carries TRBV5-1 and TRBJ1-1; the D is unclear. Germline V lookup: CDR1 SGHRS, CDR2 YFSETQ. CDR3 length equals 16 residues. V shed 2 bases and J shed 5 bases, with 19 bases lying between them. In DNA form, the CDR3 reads TGCGCCAGCAGCTTAGGTGAACCCCCTTGGGGAACTGAAGCTTTCTTT. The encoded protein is CASSLGEPPWGTEAFF.

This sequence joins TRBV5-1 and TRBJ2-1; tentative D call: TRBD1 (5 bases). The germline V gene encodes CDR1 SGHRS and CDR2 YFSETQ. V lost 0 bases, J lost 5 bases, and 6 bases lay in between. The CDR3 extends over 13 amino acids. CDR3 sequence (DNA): TGCGCCAGCAGCTTGGCAGGGAACAATGAGCAGTTCTTC. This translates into CASSLAGNNEQFF.

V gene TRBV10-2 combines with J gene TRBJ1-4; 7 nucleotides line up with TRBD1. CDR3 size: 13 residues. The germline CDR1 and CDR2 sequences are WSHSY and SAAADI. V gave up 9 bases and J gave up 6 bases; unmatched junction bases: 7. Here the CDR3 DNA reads TGCGCCAGTCGACAGGGTTTTCATGAAAAACTGTTTTTT. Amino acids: CASRQGFHEKLFF.

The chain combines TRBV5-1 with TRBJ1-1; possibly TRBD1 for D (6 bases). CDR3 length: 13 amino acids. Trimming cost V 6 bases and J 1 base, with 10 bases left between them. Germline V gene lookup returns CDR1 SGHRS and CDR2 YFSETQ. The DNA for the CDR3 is TGCGCCAGCAAGGGACACGCGAACACTGAAGCTTTCTTT. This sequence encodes CASKGHANTEAFF.

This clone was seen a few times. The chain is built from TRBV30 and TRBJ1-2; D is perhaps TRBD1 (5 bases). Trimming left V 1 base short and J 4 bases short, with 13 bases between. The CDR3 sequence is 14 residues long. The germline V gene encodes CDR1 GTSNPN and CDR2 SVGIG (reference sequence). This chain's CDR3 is CAWSGGGVLYGYTF. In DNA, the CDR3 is TGTGCCTGGAGTGGGGGAGGGGTCCTCTATGGCTACACCTTC.

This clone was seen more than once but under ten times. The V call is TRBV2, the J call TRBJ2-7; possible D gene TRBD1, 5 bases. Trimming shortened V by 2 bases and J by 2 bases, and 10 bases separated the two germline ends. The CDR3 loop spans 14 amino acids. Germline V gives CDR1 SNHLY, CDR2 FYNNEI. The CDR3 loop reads CASSERGRAYEQYF. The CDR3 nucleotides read TGTGCCAGCAGTGAAAGGGGAAGGGCCTACGAGCAGTACTTC.

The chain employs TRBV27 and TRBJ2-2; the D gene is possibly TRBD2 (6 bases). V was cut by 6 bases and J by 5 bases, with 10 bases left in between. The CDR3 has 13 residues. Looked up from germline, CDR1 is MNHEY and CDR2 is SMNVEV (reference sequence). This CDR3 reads CASSRRETGELFF. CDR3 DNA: TGTGCCAGCAGCCGGAGGGAGACCGGGGAGCTGTTTTTT.

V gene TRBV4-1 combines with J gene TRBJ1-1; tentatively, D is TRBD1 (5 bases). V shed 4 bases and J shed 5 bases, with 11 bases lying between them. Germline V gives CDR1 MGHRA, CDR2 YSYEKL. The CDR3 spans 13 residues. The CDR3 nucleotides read TGCGCCAGCAGCCCCAGGGTAGTGACTGAAGCTTTCTTT. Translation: CASSPRVVTEAFF.

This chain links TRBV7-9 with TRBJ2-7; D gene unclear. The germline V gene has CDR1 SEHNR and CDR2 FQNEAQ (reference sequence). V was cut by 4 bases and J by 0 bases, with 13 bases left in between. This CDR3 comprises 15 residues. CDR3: CASSSGRMDSYEQYF. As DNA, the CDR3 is TGTGCCAGCAGCTCCGGACGGATGGACTCCTACGAGCAGTACTTC. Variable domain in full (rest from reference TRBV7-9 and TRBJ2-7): DTGVSQNPRHKITKRGQNVTFRCDPISEHNRLYWYRQTLGQGPEFLTYFQNEAQLEKSRLLSDRFSAERPKGSFSTLEIQRTEQGDSAMYLCASSSGRMDSYEQYFGPGTRLTVT.

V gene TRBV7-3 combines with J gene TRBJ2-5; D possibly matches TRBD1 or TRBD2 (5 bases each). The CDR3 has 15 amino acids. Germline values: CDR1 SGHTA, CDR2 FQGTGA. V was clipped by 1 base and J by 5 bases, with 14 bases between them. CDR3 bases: TGTGCCAGCAGCTTAATGGGCGCCAGGGAGGAGACCCAGTACTTC. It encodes CASSLMGAREETQYF. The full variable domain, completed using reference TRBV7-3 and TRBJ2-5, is GAGVSQTPSNKVTEKGKYVELRCDPISGHTALYWYRQSLGQGPEFLIYFQGTGAADDSGLPNDRFFAVRPEGSVSTLKIQRTERGDSAVYLCASSLMGAREETQYFGPGTRLLVL.

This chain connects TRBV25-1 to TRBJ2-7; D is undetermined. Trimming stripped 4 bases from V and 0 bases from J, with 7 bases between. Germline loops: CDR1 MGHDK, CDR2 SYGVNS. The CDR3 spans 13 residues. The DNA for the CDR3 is TGTGCCAGCAGTGTTATGAGCTCCTACGAGCAGTACTTC. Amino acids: CASSVMSSYEQYF.

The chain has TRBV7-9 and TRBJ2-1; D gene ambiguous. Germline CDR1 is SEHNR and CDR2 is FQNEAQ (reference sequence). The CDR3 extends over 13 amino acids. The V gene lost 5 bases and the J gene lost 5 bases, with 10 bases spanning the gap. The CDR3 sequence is CASSLAGNNEQFF. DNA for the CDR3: TGTGCCAGCAGCCTGGCAGGAAACAATGAGCAGTTCTTC.

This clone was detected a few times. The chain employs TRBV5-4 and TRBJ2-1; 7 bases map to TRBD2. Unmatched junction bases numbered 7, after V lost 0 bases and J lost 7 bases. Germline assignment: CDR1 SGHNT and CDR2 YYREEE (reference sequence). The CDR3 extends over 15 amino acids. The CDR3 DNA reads TGTGCCAGCAGCTTGGCAGCGGGGTCTGTGAATGAGCAGTTCTTC. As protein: CASSLAAGSVNEQFF.

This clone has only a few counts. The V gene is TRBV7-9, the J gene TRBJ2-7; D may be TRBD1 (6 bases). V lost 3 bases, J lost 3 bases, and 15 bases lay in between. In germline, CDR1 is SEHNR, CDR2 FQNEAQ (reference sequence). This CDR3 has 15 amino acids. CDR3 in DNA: TGTGCCAGCAGCTTTGGCGCAGGGGCTGGCTACGAGCAGTACTTC. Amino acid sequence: CASSFGAGAGYEQYF.

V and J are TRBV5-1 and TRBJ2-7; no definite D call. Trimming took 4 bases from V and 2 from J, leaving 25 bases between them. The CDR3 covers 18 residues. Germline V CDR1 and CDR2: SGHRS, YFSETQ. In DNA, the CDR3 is TGCGCCAGCAGCCCCGATCTGCGGACGGATCGGCGTCCCTACGAGCAGTACTTC. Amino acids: CASSPDLRTDRRPYEQYF.

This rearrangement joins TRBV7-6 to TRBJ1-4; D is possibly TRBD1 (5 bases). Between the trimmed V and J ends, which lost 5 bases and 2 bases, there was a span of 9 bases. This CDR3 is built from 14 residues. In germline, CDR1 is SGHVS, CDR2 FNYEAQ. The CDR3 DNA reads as TGTGCCAGCAGCCAAGGGGCCACTAATGAAAAACTGTTTTTT. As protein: CASSQGATNEKLFF.

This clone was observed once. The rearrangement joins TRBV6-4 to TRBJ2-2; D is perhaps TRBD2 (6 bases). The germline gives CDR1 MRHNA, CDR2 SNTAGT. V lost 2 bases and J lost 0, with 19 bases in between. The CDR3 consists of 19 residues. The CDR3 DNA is TGTGCCAGCAGTGACCCTTCGCGAAGGGCGGGGTCGAACACCGGGGAGCTGTTTTTT. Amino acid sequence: CASSDPSRRAGSNTGELFF.

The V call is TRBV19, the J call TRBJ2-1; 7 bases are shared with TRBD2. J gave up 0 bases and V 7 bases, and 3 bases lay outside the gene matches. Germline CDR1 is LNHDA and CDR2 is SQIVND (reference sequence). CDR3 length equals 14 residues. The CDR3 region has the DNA TGTGCCAGTAAGGGCGGGGGCTCCTACAATGAGCAGTTCTTC. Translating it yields CASKGGGSYNEQFF. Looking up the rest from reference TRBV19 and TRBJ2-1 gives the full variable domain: DGGITQSPKYLFRKEGQNVTLSCEQNLNHDAMYWYRQDPGQGLRLIYYSQIVNDFQKGDIAEGYSVSREKKESFPLTVTSAQKNPTAFYLCASKGGGSYNEQFFGPGTRLTVL.